This is a list of T cell receptor beta chains from one sample in a study of blood T cell repertoires in COVID-19. Profiled with immunoSEQ multiplex PCR; TCRdb holds only in-frame clones, not every one. The sample includes just over 650,000 clones, about 90% of them seen just once. The specimen was peripheral blood. These receptors came from a woman under 30 with acute or convalescent COVID-19. CDR3s include the opening cysteine and the closing phenylalanine or tryptophan. D genes are given only for firm matches. A clone size is listed for some rows: how often the clone was seen (once, few, many), or a class if it is expanded.

V gene	J gene	clone size	D gene	CDR3 DNA	CDR3 protein
TRBV6-2/TRBV6-3	TRBJ1-1	.	.	TGTGCCAGCAGTTGGCACAGGGAGAACACTGAAGCTTTCTTT	CASSWHRENTEAFF
TRBV5-1	TRBJ2-7	.	TRBD1	TGCGCCAGCAGCTTGTCGGGACAGGGTTACGAGCAGTACTTC	CASSLSGQGYEQYF
TRBV4-1	TRBJ1-1	.	.	TGCGCCAGCAGCCAAGATGAAACGGGGTCCGAAGCTTTCTTT	CASSQDETGSEAFF
TRBV27	TRBJ1-1	once	TRBD1	TGTGCCAGCAGTCCTCGACAGGGTTCGAACACTGAAGCTTTCTTT	CASSPRQGSNTEAFF
TRBV5-3	TRBJ1-1	once	.	TGTGCCAGAAGCTCAGCTTTGGTCGGGGGGCCCGACAGGACCATGAACACTGAAGCTTTCTTT	CARSSALVGGPDRTMNTEAFF
TRBV14	TRBJ1-2	.	.	TGTGCCAGCAGCCAAGACACAGGGAGGGGTTATGGCTACACCTTC	CASSQDTGRGYGYTF
TRBV19	TRBJ1-1	.	TRBD1	TGTGCCAGTAGTGCCAGACGGGACAGGGGAAACACTGAAGCTTTCTTT	CASSARRDRGNTEAFF
TRBV10-3	TRBJ2-3	.	TRBD2	TGTGCCATCAGTGAGACGGGACTAGCGGGGGGGAGCACAGATACGCAGTATTTT	CAISETGLAGGSTDTQYF
TRBV5-6	TRBJ1-2	.	TRBD1	TGTGCCAGCAGCTTGGACACCGGGACAGGGTGGTATGGCTACACCTTC	CASSLDTGTGWYGYTF
TRBV27	TRBJ2-7	.	TRBD2	TGTGCCAGCGGTGTAGCGGGGGGCCGCTACGAGCAGTACTTC	CASGVAGGRYEQYF
TRBV4-2	TRBJ2-7	.	.	TGTGCCAGCAGCCAAGCCGCCGGGGGAATTACTGGCGAGCAGTACTTC	CASSQAAGGITGEQYF
TRBV11-2	TRBJ2-1	.	.	TGTGCCAGCAGCTTAATAGGGACACCTTACAATGAACAGTTCTTC	CASSLIGTPYNEQFF
TRBV6-5	TRBJ2-7	.	.	TGTGCCAGCAGTTACGGCTTCCCCTACGAGCAGTACTTC	CASSYGFPYEQYF
TRBV5-5	TRBJ1-2	few	.	TGTGCCAGCAGCTTGGGTCTGGACAGCCACTTATCCCACACCTTC	CASSLGLDSHLSHTF